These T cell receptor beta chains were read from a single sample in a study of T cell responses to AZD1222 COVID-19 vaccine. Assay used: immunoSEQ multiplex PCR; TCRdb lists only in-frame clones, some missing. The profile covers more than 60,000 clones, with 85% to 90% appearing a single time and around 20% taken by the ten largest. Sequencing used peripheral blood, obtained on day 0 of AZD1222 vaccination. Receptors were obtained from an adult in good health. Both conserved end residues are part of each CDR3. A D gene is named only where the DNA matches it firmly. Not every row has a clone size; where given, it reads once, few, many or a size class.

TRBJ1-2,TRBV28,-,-,TGTGCCAGCAGTTCCTCAGGGGCCCGCGCGAGGGGCTACACCTTC,CASSSSGARARGYTF
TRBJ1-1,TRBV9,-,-,TGTGCCAGCAGCGTGGGGGACACCAGACGGACTGAAGCTTTCTTT,CASSVGDTRRTEAFF
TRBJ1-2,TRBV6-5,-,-,TGTGCCAGCACTCCGGGTATGGGACGGGGCTACACCTTC,CASTPGMGRGYTF
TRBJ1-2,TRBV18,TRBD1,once,TGTGCCAGCTCACCAGAACGGGACAGGGGGCGGTATTCTGGCTACACCTTC,CASSPERDRGRYSGYTF
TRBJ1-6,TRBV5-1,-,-,TGCGCCAGCAGGCCAGGGAGCGATAATTCACCCCTCCACTTT,CASRPGSDNSPLHF
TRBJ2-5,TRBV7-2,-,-,TGTGCCAGCAGCTTAGTCCCTGTCAGGATGTCGGGGGAGACCCAGTACTTC,CASSLVPVRMSGETQYF
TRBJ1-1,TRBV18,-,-,TGTGCCAGCTCACCTCAAGGGGGCACTGAAGCTTTCTTT,CASSPQGGTEAFF
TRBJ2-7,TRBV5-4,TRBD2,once,TGTGCCAGCAGCACTAGCGGGGGCTACGAGCAGTACTTC,CASSTSGGYEQYF
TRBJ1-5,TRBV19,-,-,TGTGCCAGTAGTATAGCTAGGGGCGCCCATCAGCCCCAGCATTTT,CASSIARGAHQPQHF
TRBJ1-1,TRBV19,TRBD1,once,TGTGCCAGTAAAGGGCCGGGACAGGGGGCCAAGGGCACTGAAGCTTTCTTT,CASKGPGQGAKGTEAFF
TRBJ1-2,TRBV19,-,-,TGTGCCAGTAGTATAGCGGGGGACCAGCATGGCTACACCTTC,CASSIAGDQHGYTF
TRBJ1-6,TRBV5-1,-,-,TGCGCCAGCAGCTTGGAGAGTAATTCACCCCTCCACTTT,CASSLESNSPLHF
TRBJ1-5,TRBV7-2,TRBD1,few,TGTGCCAGCAGTCGGACAGGGGGCAATCAGCCCCAGCATTTT,CASSRTGGNQPQHF
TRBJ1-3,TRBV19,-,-,TGTGCCAGTAGTATAGGGGACGACGGCTCTGGAAACACCATATATTTT,CASSIGDDGSGNTIYF
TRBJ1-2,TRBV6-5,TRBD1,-,TGTGCCAGCAGTCGGGACAGCGGAGGCTACACCTTC,CASSRDSGGYTF
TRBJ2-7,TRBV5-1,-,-,TGCGCCAGCAGCTTGGAGGGACACCCTGAGAGTGAGCAGTACTTC,CASSLEGHPESEQYF
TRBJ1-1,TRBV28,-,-,TGTGCCAGCAGCGAGACTGAAGCTTTCTTT,CASSETEAFF
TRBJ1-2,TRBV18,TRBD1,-,TGTGCCAGCTCACCTCTTGACAGGGCCAAACTTAACTATGGCTACACCTTC,CASSPLDRAKLNYGYTF
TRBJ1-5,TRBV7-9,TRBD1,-,TGTGCCAGCGGACAGGATAATCAGCCCCAGCATTTT,CASGQDNQPQHF
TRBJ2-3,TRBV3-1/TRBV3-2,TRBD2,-,TGTGCCAGCAGCCCCCCTAGCGGGGGGGGGACAGATACGCAGTATTTT,CASSPPSGGGTDTQYF
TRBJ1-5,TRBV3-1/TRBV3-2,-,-,TGTGCCAGCAGCCAAGAAGGCGGCAGGCCGCGGCATTTT,CASSQEGGRPRHF
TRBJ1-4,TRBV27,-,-,TGTGCCAGCAGCGAATTTGCAACTAATGAAAAACTGTTTTTT,CASSEFATNEKLFF
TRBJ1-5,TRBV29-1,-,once,TGCAGCGTTGAACTTACGGTGGGGCAGCCCCAGCATTTT,CSVELTVGQPQHF
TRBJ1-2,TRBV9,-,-,TGTGCCAGCAGCGTAAGTTTAACTGGAGACTATGGCTACACCTTC,CASSVSLTGDYGYTF
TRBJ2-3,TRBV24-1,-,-,TGTGCCACCAGGGACAAGCGAGATACGCAGTATTTT,CATRDKRDTQYF
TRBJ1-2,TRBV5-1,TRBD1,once,TGCGCCAGCAGCTTCAAAGACAGGGGCACTGGCTACACCTTC,CASSFKDRGTGYTF
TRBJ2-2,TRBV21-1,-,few,TGTGCCAGCATCAGCTTAACGGGACAGCCGAACACCGGGGAGCTGTTTTTT,CASISLTGQPNTGELFF
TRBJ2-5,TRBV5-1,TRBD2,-,TGCGCCAGCAGCTTGGGGCTAGCGGGGGCCCTGCAAGAGACCCAGTACTTC,CASSLGLAGALQETQYF
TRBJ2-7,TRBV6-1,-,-,TGTGCCAGCAGTGAGGCAGCCTCCTACGAGCAGTACTTC,CASSEAASYEQYF
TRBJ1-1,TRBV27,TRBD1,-,TGTGCCAGCAGTTTAAAGGGGGCTTACACTGAAGCTTTCTTT,CASSLKGAYTEAFF
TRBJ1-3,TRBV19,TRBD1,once,TGTGCCAGTAAACAGGGGGACTCTGGAAACACCATATATTTT,CASKQGDSGNTIYF
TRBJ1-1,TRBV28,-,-,TGTGCCAGCAGGGATACAGGGATCGGGTACACTGAAGCTTTCTTT,CASRDTGIGYTEAFF
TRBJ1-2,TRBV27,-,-,TGTGCCAGCAGTTTGGCCGGGGACTATGGCTACACCTTC,CASSLAGDYGYTF
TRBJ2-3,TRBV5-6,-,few,TGTGCCAGCAGCTTAGACAGGTTCAGCACAGATACGCAGTATTTT,CASSLDRFSTDTQYF
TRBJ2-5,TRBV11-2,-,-,TGTGCCAGCAGCTTACGGGCCCGCCAAGAGACCCAGTACTTC,CASSLRARQETQYF
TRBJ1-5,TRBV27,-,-,TGTGCCAGCAGGAACGGTTTCAATCAGCCCCAGCATTTT,CASRNGFNQPQHF
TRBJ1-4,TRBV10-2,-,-,TGCGCCAGCAGGGATTTTGCAACTAATGAAAAACTGTTTTTT,CASRDFATNEKLFF
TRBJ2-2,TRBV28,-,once,TGTGCCAGCAGTTTATGGGGGAGTTTGGGGGAACCGAACACCGGGGAGCTGTTTTTT,CASSLWGSLGEPNTGELFF
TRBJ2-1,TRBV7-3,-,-,TGTGCCAGCAGCTTAGCGGGGAGCTACAATGAGCAGTTCTTC,CASSLAGSYNEQFF
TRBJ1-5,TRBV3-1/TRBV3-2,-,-,TGTGCCAGCAGCCGGACAGTGAATCAGCCCCAGCATTTT,CASSRTVNQPQHF
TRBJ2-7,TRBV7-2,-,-,TGTGCCAGCAGCTTACCGGACACCTATGGACTAACCTACGAGCAGTACTTC,CASSLPDTYGLTYEQYF
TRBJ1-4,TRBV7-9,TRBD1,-,TGTGCCAGCAGCTTAGCCAGACAGGGGGCGGGAGAAAAACTGTTTTTT,CASSLARQGAGEKLFF
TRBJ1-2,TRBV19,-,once,TGTGCCAGTAAGATGGGAGACCTAAGAGGCTATGGCTACACCTTC,CASKMGDLRGYGYTF
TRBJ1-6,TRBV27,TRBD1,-,TGTGCCAGCAGTTTACGACTGGGACAGGGTCGGTCACCCCTCCACTTT,CASSLRLGQGRSPLHF
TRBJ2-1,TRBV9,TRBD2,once,TGTGCCAGCAGCGTAGATAGTCGCGGGGGATATGAGCAGTTCTTC,CASSVDSRGGYEQFF
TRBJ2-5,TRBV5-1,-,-,TGCGCCAGCAGCTTGAACGGGGAGCGAGAGACCCAGTACTTC,CASSLNGERETQYF
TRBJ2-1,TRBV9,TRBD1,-,TGTGCCAGCAGCGGCCAGACAGGGTGGGGAAATGAGCAGTTCTTC,CASSGQTGWGNEQFF
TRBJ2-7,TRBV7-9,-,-,TGTGCCAGCAGCTCGCGAGACAGCTCGACGCCCTACGAGCAGTACTTC,CASSSRDSSTPYEQYF